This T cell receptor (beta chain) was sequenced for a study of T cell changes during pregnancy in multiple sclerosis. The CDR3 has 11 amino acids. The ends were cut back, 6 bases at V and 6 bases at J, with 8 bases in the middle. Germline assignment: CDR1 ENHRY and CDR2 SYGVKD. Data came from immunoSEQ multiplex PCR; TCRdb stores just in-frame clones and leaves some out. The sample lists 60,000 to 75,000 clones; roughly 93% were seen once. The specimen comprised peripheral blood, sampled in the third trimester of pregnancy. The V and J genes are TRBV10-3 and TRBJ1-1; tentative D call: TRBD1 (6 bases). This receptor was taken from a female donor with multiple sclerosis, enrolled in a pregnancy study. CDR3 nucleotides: TGTGCCATCAGACAGGGCCCTGAAGCTTTCTTT. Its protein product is CAIRQGPEAFF.